This T cell receptor beta chain was recovered during a study of cytomegalovirus exposure and HLA in healthy donors. The PCR was carried out with 60 Vbeta primers and 13 Jbeta primers. Generated by immunoSEQ multiplex PCR, the TCRdb table keeps only in-frame clones and is missing some. The sample includes approximately 88,000 clones, approximately 80% of them seen just once. The germline CDR1 and CDR2 sequences are ENHRY and SYGVKD. This CDR3 contains 15 residues. Germline trimming cut 3 bases from V and 6 bases from J; bases unmatched to any gene: 5. This TCR was sampled from a man in his thirties or forties in good health and CMV-seronegative. Input material: PBMCs. The chain links TRBV10-3 to TRBJ1-5; 10 nucleotides agree with TRBD1. CDR3 nucleotide sequence: TGTGCCATCAGTGAAAGGGACAGGGGAGTTCAGCCCCAGCATTTT. Protein: CAISERDRGVQPQHF.